This record covers a single TCR beta chain. Its antigen remains unidentified. The sample is drawn from a study of CD8 T cells in ankylosing spondylitis. Findings and caveats of the study: Disease-linked clones proved CD8+ and comparatively uncommon in peripheral blood. Characteristic, it appeared, of ankylosing spondylitis blood was a TCR beta motif of eight highly homologous variants.

V was pared by 4 bases and J by 10 bases, with 12 bases of the junction left unmatched. This CDR3 has 14 residues. Germline CDR1 is MNHEY and CDR2 is SVGEGT. By quantitative 5'-RACE with molecular barcodes, the TCR beta libraries were made. Each CDR3 protein gets one entry after TCRdb re-called the 5' RACE reads with MiXCR. Among 120,000 or so distinct CDR3 sequences, roughly an eighth were seen once, and the ten largest hold approximately 3.1%. This TCR derives from a female donor with ankylosing spondylitis or in good health (not recorded which). The chain joins TRBV6-2 or TRBV6-3 to TRBJ1-2; the match to TRBD1 covers 7 bases. The sample was blood, either unsorted or a sorted T cell fraction (not recorded which). CDR3 protein: CASSLRQGRPFYTF. The DNA for the CDR3 is TGTGCCAGCAGTTTACGACAGGGTCGACCTTTCTACACCTTC.